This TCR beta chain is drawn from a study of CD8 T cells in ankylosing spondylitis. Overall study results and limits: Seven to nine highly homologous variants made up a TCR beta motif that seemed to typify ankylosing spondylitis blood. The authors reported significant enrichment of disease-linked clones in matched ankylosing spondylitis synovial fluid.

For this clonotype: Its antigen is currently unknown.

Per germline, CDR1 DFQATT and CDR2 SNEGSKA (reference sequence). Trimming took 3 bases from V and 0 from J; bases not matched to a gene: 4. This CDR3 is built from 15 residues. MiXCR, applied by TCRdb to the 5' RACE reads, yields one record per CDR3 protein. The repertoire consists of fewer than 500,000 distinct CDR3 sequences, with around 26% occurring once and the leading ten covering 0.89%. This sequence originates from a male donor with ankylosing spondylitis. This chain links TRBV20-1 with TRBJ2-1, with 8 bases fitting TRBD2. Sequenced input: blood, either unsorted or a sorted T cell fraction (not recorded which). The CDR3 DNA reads TGCAGTGCTAGGCTAGCGGGCTCCTCCTACAATGAGCAGTTCTTC. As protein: CSARLAGSSYNEQFF.